Listed below are T cell receptor beta chains from one sample, sequenced in a study of post-analysis software for immune sequencing data. TCRdb reprocessed the PCR reads with MiXCR, giving one entry per CDR3 protein. Of fewer than 900,000 distinct CDR3 sequences detected, roughly 46% appear once; the ten largest clones hold roughly 4.9%. Material: blood. These receptors were obtained from a girl aged 5 to 17 with multiple sclerosis. The CDR3 runs from the conserved cysteine through the conserved F or W. D genes are given only for firm matches. The listing skips clone size in some rows; elsewhere it reads once, few, many or a size class.

j_call,v_call,d_call,clone_size,cdr3_nt,cdr3_aa
TRBJ2-7,TRBV4-3,NA,NA,TGCGCCAGCAGCCCTCCCCCGGAGACCCGGTACTTC,CASSPPPETRYF
TRBJ2-7,TRBV20-1,TRBD2,once,TGCAGTGCTCCAGGGACTAGCGGGAGGTACGAGCAGTACTTC,CSAPGTSGRYEQYF
TRBJ2-1,TRBV12-3/TRBV12-4,NA,NA,TGTGCCAGCAGTCACTCCCCGGGACGCGGTGAGCAGTTCTTC,CASSHSPGRGEQFF
TRBJ2-2,TRBV6-6,NA,NA,TGTGCCAGCAGTTTTGGCACCGGGGAGCTGTTTTTT,CASSFGTGELFF
TRBJ2-7,TRBV20-1,TRBD1,NA,TGCAGTGCTAGATATCCGGGACAGCATACCTACGAGCAGTACTTC,CSARYPGQHTYEQYF
TRBJ2-7,TRBV5-1,NA,many,TGCGCCAGCAGCTTGGTTCCAGGGTCCTACGAGCAGTACTTC,CASSLVPGSYEQYF
TRBJ1-2,TRBV7-3,TRBD1,NA,TGTGCCAGCAGCCCTACAGGGGGCGACTATGGCTACACCTTC,CASSPTGGDYGYTF
TRBJ2-1,TRBV9,TRBD1,few,TGTGCCAGCAGCGTAGTAGGGACAGGGGCTTACAATGAGCAGTTCTTC,CASSVVGTGAYNEQFF
TRBJ2-1,TRBV4-2,NA,NA,TGTGCCAGCAGCCGAGGGACCCATGAGCAGTTCTTC,CASSRGTHEQFF
TRBJ2-4,TRBV20-1,NA,few,TGCAGTGCTACCTTGCTTAGCGGATACCTAGCCAAAAACATTCAGTACTTC,CSATLLSGYLAKNIQYF
TRBJ1-5,TRBV18,NA,NA,TGTGCCAGCTCACCACCGGCGGGGAATCAGCCCCAGCATTTT,CASSPPAGNQPQHF
TRBJ1-1,TRBV13,NA,NA,TGTGCCAGCAGCCTCATCCCGGGCGCGCGTCGCCGAAACACTGAAGCTTTCTTT,CASSLIPGARRRNTEAFF
TRBJ2-1,TRBV12-3/TRBV12-4,NA,NA,TGTGCCAGCAGGGAGACAGGGAGGGGCAACAATGAGCAGTTCTTC,CASRETGRGNNEQFF
TRBJ2-5,TRBV12-3/TRBV12-4,NA,NA,TGTGCCAGCAGTTTAGGGGGGGGCCGGATCCAAGAGACCCAGTACTTC,CASSLGGGRIQETQYF
TRBJ2-7,TRBV7-6,NA,NA,TGTGCCAGCAGCTTAAGGACAGCCTACGAGCAGTACTTC,CASSLRTAYEQYF
TRBJ2-4,TRBV7-9,NA,few,TGTGCCAGCAGCTTAGAGGGGTCTCCGAGGTACTTC,CASSLEGSPRYF
TRBJ2-1,TRBV27,NA,NA,TGTGCCAGCAGTTTAGGAGGGGGACTGAGGAATGAGCAGTTCTTC,CASSLGGGLRNEQFF
TRBJ2-1,TRBV20-1,TRBD2,NA,TGCAGTGCTAGCAAGACATGGCTAGCGGAGAATGAGCAGTTCTTC,CSASKTWLAENEQFF
TRBJ2-2,TRBV5-1,NA,NA,TGCGCCAGCAGCTTCGATTCCGGTGTCGGGGAGCTGTTTTTT,CASSFDSGVGELFF
TRBJ2-5,TRBV4-3,NA,NA,TGCGCCAGCAGCCAAGAATTGTTACTAGAAGAGACCCAGTACTTC,CASSQELLLEETQYF
TRBJ2-1,TRBV20-1,TRBD2,NA,TGCAGTGCTAGAGACCTGGGACTAGCGGGCCACCACAATGAGCAGTTCTTC,CSARDLGLAGHHNEQFF
TRBJ1-2,TRBV3-1,TRBD1,once,TGTGCCAGCAGCCGAGAAGGACAGGGACACTATGGCTACACCTTC,CASSREGQGHYGYTF
TRBJ2-7,TRBV20-1,TRBD1,few,TGCAGTGCTAACAGGGGGGTCGACGAGCAGTACTTC,CSANRGVDEQYF
TRBJ1-1,TRBV9,NA,few,TGTGCCAGCAGCGCGGGTAACAGGGCCACTGAAGCTTTCTTT,CASSAGNRATEAFF
TRBJ2-1,TRBV3-1,TRBD2,once,TGTGCCAGCAGCCGAGACCTCCCACTAGCGGGAGGTAGTGAGCAGTTCTTC,CASSRDLPLAGGSEQFF
TRBJ2-5,TRBV7-6,TRBD2,NA,TGTGCCAGCAGTTCTCAGAACCGGGATTCCTTGGGGACTAGAAAGACCCAGTACTTC,CASSSQNRDSLGTRKTQYF
TRBJ2-1,TRBV29-1,NA,few,TGCAGCGTGGGAAATACAGGGCCTGGGCAGTTCTTC,CSVGNTGPGQFF
TRBJ2-7,TRBV7-2,TRBD1,NA,TGTGCCAGCAGCTTTGGGACAGGAGGATACAATGAGCAGTACTTC,CASSFGTGGYNEQYF
TRBJ2-7,TRBV6-1,TRBD1,NA,TGTGCCAGCAGCATTGACAGGGCAGGATACGAGCAGTACTTC,CASSIDRAGYEQYF
TRBJ2-7,TRBV7-9,TRBD2,NA,TGTGCCAGCAGCCCTCGGACTAGCGGGAGGGCCTTGTTTGGCGAGCAGTACTTC,CASSPRTSGRALFGEQYF
TRBJ2-7,TRBV28,NA,NA,TGTGCCAGCAGTCCTCCGCCCGCGGGATTAGGCTCCTACGAGCAGTACTTC,CASSPPPAGLGSYEQYF
TRBJ1-2,TRBV28,NA,NA,TGTGCCAGCAGTTTACTGCTCCCGGTAAACTATGGCTACACCTTC,CASSLLLPVNYGYTF
TRBJ2-3,TRBV27,TRBD2,few,TGTGCCAGCAGTTTAGGGAGGGAGCGCACAGATACGCAGTATTTT,CASSLGRERTDTQYF
TRBJ2-7,TRBV5-5,NA,NA,TGTGCCAGCAGCTTTCAGGGCCACCGAGGGTACGAGCAGTACTTC,CASSFQGHRGYEQYF
TRBJ2-1,TRBV20-1,NA,few,TGCAGTGCTAGCTGGGGGACTCGCTCCTACAATGAGCAGTTCTTC,CSASWGTRSYNEQFF
TRBJ1-1,TRBV9,TRBD1,NA,TGTGCCAGCAGCGTGGGGTTGACAGGGATAGCTTTCTTT,CASSVGLTGIAFF
TRBJ2-7,TRBV5-1,NA,NA,TGCGCCAGCAGCTTACTGGGCTTCCTACGGGCGGACTACGAGCAGTACTTC,CASSLLGFLRADYEQYF
TRBJ2-3,TRBV12-3/TRBV12-4,NA,NA,TGTGCCAGCAGCCCCGAGGTTGCGTCTGGCACGGATACGCAGTATTTT,CASSPEVASGTDTQYF
TRBJ2-7,TRBV6-1,TRBD2,NA,TGTGCCAGCAGAGGGACTAGCGACTACGAGCAGTACTTC,CASRGTSDYEQYF
TRBJ2-7,TRBV20-1,NA,NA,TGCAGTGCTAGCGCCGGGACTCATCCCTACGAGCAGTACTTC,CSASAGTHPYEQYF
TRBJ2-7,TRBV7-9,TRBD2,few,TGTGCCAGCAGCGGCGGGACTAGCAACTCCTACGAGCAGTACTTC,CASSGGTSNSYEQYF
TRBJ1-4,TRBV27,TRBD1,NA,TGTGCCAGCAGTTTGACAGGGGTTAATGAAAAACTGTTTTTT,CASSLTGVNEKLFF
TRBJ2-4,TRBV7-8,TRBD1,few,TGTGCCAGCAGCCTAACAGGGGGCAAAAACATTCAGTACTTC,CASSLTGGKNIQYF
TRBJ2-7,TRBV13,NA,NA,TGTGCCAGCAGCTTAGGGATCGGACTATCAACCTACGAGCAGTACTTC,CASSLGIGLSTYEQYF
TRBJ2-7,TRBV7-2,TRBD2,NA,TGTGCCAGCAGCACAGAAGCGGGAGAGGCGTACGAGCAGTACTTC,CASSTEAGEAYEQYF
TRBJ1-1,TRBV29-1,NA,NA,TGCAGCGTTGAAGTGCAGGGGCGAGCTACTGAAGCTTTCTTT,CSVEVQGRATEAFF
TRBJ2-1,TRBV6-6,TRBD1,NA,TGTGCCAGCGCAGTTGTCGGACAGGGGTACAATGAGCAGTTCTTC,CASAVVGQGYNEQFF
TRBJ2-3,TRBV5-1,NA,NA,TGCGCCAGCAGCCCACGGCTCGACACAGATACGCAGTATTTT,CASSPRLDTDTQYF
TRBJ1-2,TRBV18,NA,NA,TGTGCCAGCTCACCCAGCCGACAGAACTATGGCTACACCTTC,CASSPSRQNYGYTF
TRBJ2-7,TRBV20-1,TRBD1,few,TGCAGTGCTAGTGACCCGGACAGGTACGAGCAGTACTTC,CSASDPDRYEQYF
TRBJ2-5,TRBV29-1,NA,NA,TGCAGCGCCTCCCGGGTCCAGAGGGGAGGAGAGACCCAGTACTTC,CSASRVQRGGETQYF
TRBJ2-3,TRBV20-1,TRBD2,NA,TGCAGTGCGACCCTCCGACTAGCGGAGAGCACAGATACGCAGTATTTT,CSATLRLAESTDTQYF
TRBJ2-5,TRBV2,TRBD2,NA,TGTGCCAGCAGTGTAGGGCGGGAGCAGACCCAGTACTTC,CASSVGREQTQYF
TRBJ2-7,TRBV13,TRBD1,few,TGTGCCAGCAGCCCCGGGACAGGGGCGACCTACGAGCAGTACTTC,CASSPGTGATYEQYF
TRBJ2-1,TRBV27,TRBD1,NA,TGTGCCAGCAGTTACAGGGGGGCCTTTTACAATGAGCAGTTCTTC,CASSYRGAFYNEQFF
TRBJ2-1,TRBV7-9,TRBD2,NA,TGTGCCAGCAGCTTCACTAGCGTGGAGCAGTTCTTC,CASSFTSVEQFF
TRBJ2-7,TRBV5-1,TRBD2,NA,TGCGCCAGCAGCTTTCTCCCCCCCGAGCGGGGACTCGAGCAGTACTTC,CASSFLPPERGLEQYF
TRBJ2-3,TRBV15,NA,NA,TGTGCCACCAGCAGAGATGGCGGGCGCACAGATACGCAGTATTTT,CATSRDGGRTDTQYF
TRBJ2-1,TRBV12-3/TRBV12-4,TRBD1,NA,TGTGCCAGCACCCCGGGACAGCTATTTGAGCAGTTCTTC,CASTPGQLFEQFF
TRBJ2-5,TRBV4-2,NA,many,TGTGCCAGCCAGCTCAGCCAGGGAGGTCAGGAGACCCAGTACTTC,CASQLSQGGQETQYF